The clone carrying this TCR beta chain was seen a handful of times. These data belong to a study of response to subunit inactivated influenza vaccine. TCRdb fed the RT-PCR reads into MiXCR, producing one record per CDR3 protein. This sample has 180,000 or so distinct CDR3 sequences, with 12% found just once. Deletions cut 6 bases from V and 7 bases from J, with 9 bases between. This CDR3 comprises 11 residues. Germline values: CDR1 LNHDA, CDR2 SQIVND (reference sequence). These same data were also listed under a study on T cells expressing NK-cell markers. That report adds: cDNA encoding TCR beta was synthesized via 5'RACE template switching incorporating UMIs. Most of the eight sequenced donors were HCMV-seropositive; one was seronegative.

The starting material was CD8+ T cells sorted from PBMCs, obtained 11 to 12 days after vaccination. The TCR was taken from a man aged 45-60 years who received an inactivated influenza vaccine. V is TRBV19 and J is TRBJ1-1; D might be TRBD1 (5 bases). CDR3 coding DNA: TGTGCCAGTAGGGGACGGATTGAAGCTTTCTTT. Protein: CASRGRIEAFF.